The clone carrying this TCR beta chain was recorded many times. The CDR3 contains 13 residues. The trim removed 3 bases at V and 4 bases at J, leaving 1 base unmatched. Looked up from germline, CDR1 is SEHNR and CDR2 is FQNEAQ (reference sequence). Documented time point: patch test 1, 2 weeks after DPC sensitization. Treatment: therapeutic diphenylcyclopropenone sensitization with weekly scalp DPC. TCRdb reanalysed the RACE reads using MiXCR and keeps one entry per CDR3 protein. Here the sample spans around 75,000 distinct CDR3 sequences, 12% being singletons. This sample stems from a study of human T cells and chemical hapten exposure.

The rearrangement links TRBV7-9 to TRBJ2-7; 9 bases map to TRBD2. The sequence was obtained from a woman aged 60 to 75 with alopecia areata. Some clones in this sample may be carry-over from other donors' samples. Here the sequenced sample was whole blood, taken in connection with sensitization to the hapten diphenylcyclopropenone (DPC). The CDR3 DNA follows: TGTGCCAGCAGCTTCGCGGGAGGGTACGAGCAGTACTTC. Protein: CASSFAGGYEQYF.